This T cell receptor beta chain originates from a study of shared clonotypes between healthy human individuals. This clone was counted once. This CDR3 is built from 15 residues. V shed 6 bases and J shed 1 base, with 15 bases lying between them. Germline V gene sequence: CDR1 LNHDA, CDR2 SQIVND (reference sequence). All participating donors were Caucasian adults from Nashville, Tennessee. The table came from immunoSEQ multiplex PCR; TCRdb's copy has only in-frame clones and leaves some out. The table records about 2.3 million clones, about 90% of them present only once. What was sequenced was naive CD4+ T cells from PBMCs. Subset defined: CD45RA+ positively selected. This TCR was recovered from a man between 18 and 29 years old in good health. Some clones in this sample may be carry-over from other donors' samples. This chain uses TRBV19 with TRBJ1-2, with D possibly being TRBD1 (5 bases). The chain's CDR3 is CASRLTGLDNYGYTF. The CDR3 DNA reads TGTGCCAGTAGGCTAACGGGGCTAGATAACTATGGCTACACCTTC. Full variable domain (missing parts from reference TRBV19 and TRBJ1-2): DGGITQSPKYLFRKEGQNVTLSCEQNLNHDAMYWYRQDPGQGLRLIYYSQIVNDFQKGDIAEGYSVSREKKESFPLTVTSAQKNPTAFYLCASRLTGLDNYGYTFGSGTRLTVV.